Here is one TCR beta chain with its context. This receptor's antigen is unknown. Base qualities are missing; no much larger clone stands one base away. This sample is drawn from a study of blood T cell repertoires in COVID-19 (dated by TCRdb to about 2020). About the full investigation: The collaborator samples originated in the United States, Italy and Spain and spanned the acute and convalescent phases of COVID-19. The material from the prospective study consisted of cDNA or gDNA derived from T cells, B-cell-depleted T cells, or PBMCs. The dataset comprised deeply sampled blood TCRbeta repertoires from subjects exposed to, actively infected with, or recovered from COVID-19. The repertoires were released in a freely available public database meant as a resource for research on the immune response to SARS-CoV-2. Samples came from the ongoing ImmuneRACE study (first 160 participants) plus 1,254 subjects from 6 global collaborators. The sample metadata nearly always contained a de-identified subject ID, COVID-19 status, age in years and sex. Where available, HLA class I and class II types were taken from metadata supplied by the sample provider and were not determined by assay-based typing. General conclusions and limits of the study: Clinical and demographic metadata were provided uncurated, with the amount varying by source and participant.

Participants in the prospective study were aged roughly 18 to 100 years, lived in 20 to 25 United States geographic areas, and enrolled through a virtual design. Cohort assignment in the prospective study relied on participant-reported clinical history from a screening survey and a study questionnaire. ImmuneRACE Cohort 3 recovered participants were defined by two consecutive negative NP/OP PCR tests, healthcare professional clearance, or symptom resolution. In the prospective study, whole blood, serum and a nasopharyngeal or oropharyngeal swab were collected from each participant by mobile phlebotomists. Prospective study participants could optionally give additional blood draws and questionnaires over an approximately two-month period. Blood samples from the prospective study were shipped frozen or at room temperature prior to DNA extraction. For this chain, trimming is 3 bases at the V end and 5 bases at the J end, and the number of junction bases without a gene match is 6. The germline V gene provides CDR1 SGHTS and CDR2 YDEGEE. The CDR3 goes from the cysteine to the phenylalanine over 15 residues. The DNA shown is the 45-base CDR3, in frame from base 1.

TCRbeta CDR3 regions were amplified from genomic DNA using the immunoSEQ Assay, a bias-controlled multiplex PCR. Per the source publication's procedure: The number of nucleated cells in each sample was estimated by amplification of reference gene primers within the assay. To quantify the absolute abundance of each unique TCRbeta CDR3 rearrangement, sequence reads were collapsed and filtered. For each sample, productive Simpson clonality was calculated as the square root of Simpson's diversity index over productive rearrangements. This immuneACCESS table, as held by TCRdb, lists in-frame sequences with V and J called but not all clones. Of the missing ones, under half trace to an unresolved V gene in checked studies; the others have no known cause. That table gives V, J and clone size, and the DNA gave D and trimming. Recorded for this sample are around 290,000 clones; approximately 88% of them occurred a single time. The ten largest make up 1.5% to 2% of the sample.

The chain joins TRBV5-8 to TRBJ2-1; the central 9 bases match TRBD1. Input material: PBMCs or T cells enriched from blood (not recorded which). This clonotype was sampled from a middle-aged woman who had recovered from COVID-19. CDR3 protein: CASSSGTGRNNEQFF. Read as DNA, the sequence is TGTGCCAGCAGCTCCGGGACAGGGAGGAACAATGAGCAGTTCTTC.